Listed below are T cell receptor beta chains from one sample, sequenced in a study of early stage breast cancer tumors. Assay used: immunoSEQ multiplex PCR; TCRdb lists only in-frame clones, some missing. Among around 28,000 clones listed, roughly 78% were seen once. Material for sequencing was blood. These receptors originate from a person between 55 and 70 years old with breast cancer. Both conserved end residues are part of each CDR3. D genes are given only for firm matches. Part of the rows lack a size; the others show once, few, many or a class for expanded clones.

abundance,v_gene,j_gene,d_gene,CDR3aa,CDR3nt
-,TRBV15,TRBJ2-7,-,CATSRWPSTYEQYF,TGTGCCACCAGCAGGTGGCCTAGCACCTACGAGCAGTACTTC
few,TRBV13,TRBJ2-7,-,CASSLGGYEQYF,TGTGCCAGCAGCTTAGGCGGGTACGAGCAGTACTTC
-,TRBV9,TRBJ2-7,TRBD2,CASSPGGASYEQYF,TGTGCCAGCAGCCCGGGAGGGGCCTCCTACGAGCAGTACTTC
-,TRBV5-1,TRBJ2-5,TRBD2,CASSLGPGGETQYF,TGCGCCAGCAGCTTGGGTCCGGGGGGAGAGACCCAGTACTTC
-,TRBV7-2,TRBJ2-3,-,CASSYRQVPGDTQYF,TGTGCCAGCAGCTATCGACAGGTTCCAGGGGATACGCAGTATTTT
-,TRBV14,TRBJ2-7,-,CASSQGTASYEQYF,TGTGCCAGCAGCCAAGGGACAGCTTCCTACGAGCAGTACTTC
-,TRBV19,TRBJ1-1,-,CASNGGGGQAETEAFF,TGTGCCAGTAATGGTGGGGGAGGGCAGGCGGAAACTGAAGCTTTCTTT
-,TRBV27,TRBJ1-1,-,CASSLRADGLNTEAFF,TGTGCCAGCAGTTTGAGGGCGGACGGATTGAACACTGAAGCTTTCTTT
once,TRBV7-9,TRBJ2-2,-,CASSLGNTGELFF,TGTGCCAGCAGCTTGGGCAACACCGGGGAGCTGTTTTTT
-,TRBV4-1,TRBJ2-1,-,CASSPQGMSYNEQFF,TGCGCCAGCAGCCCCCAGGGGATGTCCTACAATGAGCAGTTCTTC
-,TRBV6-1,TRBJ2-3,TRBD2,CASSEAGTSGRGPQYF,TGTGCCAGCAGTGAAGCAGGGACTAGCGGGAGGGGTCCGCAGTATTTT
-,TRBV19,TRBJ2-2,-,CASSMTGTQNTGELFF,TGTGCCAGTAGTATGACCGGGACTCAGAACACCGGGGAGCTGTTTTTT
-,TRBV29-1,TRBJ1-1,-,CSVGGDGTEAFF,TGCAGCGTTGGGGGCGACGGCACTGAAGCTTTCTTT
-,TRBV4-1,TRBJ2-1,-,CASSQDPSGAFFEQFF,TGCGCCAGCAGCCAAGATCCTTCGGGAGCTTTTTTTGAGCAGTTCTTC
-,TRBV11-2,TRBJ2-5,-,CASSLVTEQYF,TGTGCCAGCAGCTTAGTGACGGAGCAGTACTTC
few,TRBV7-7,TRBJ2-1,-,CASSSSPGNEQFF,TGTGCCAGCAGCTCGTCTCCCGGCAATGAGCAGTTCTTC
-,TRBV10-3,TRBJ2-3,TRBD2,CAISVGTSGSTDTQYF,TGTGCCATCAGTGTGGGGACTAGCGGGAGCACAGATACGCAGTATTTT
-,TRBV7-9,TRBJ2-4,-,CASSPRVGGNIQYF,TGTGCCAGCAGCCCGCGAGTTGGCGGAAACATTCAGTACTTC
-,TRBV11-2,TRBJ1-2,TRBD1,CASSLGRDSPLGGYTF,TGTGCCAGCAGCTTAGGGCGGGACAGCCCGTTGGGTGGCTACACCTTC
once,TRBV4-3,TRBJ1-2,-,CASSQNPTLLLTAPTNYGYTF,TGCGCCAGCAGCCAAAATCCCACTCTCCTCTTGACAGCCCCAACTAACTATGGCTACACCTTC
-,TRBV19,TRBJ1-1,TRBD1,CASSLYSPGTGLTEAFF,TGTGCCAGTAGCCTCTACAGTCCTGGGACAGGTCTTACTGAAGCTTTCTTT
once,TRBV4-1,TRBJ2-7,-,CASSRTTGAYEQYF,TGCGCCAGCAGTAGGACTACAGGGGCCTACGAGCAGTACTTC
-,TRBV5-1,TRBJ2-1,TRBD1,CASSLGPGGPHNEQFF,TGCGCCAGCAGCTTGGGGCCAGGGGGCCCCCACAATGAGCAGTTCTTC
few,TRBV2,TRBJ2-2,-,CASSVDYTGELFF,TGTGCCAGCAGTGTAGACTACACCGGGGAGCTGTTTTTT
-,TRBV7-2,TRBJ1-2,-,CASSLLGQLYGYTF,TGTGCCAGCAGCTTATTGGGCCAGCTCTATGGCTACACCTTC
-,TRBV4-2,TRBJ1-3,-,CASSQDPGVATIYF,TGTGCCAGCAGCCAAGATCCCGGGGTAGCTACCATATATTTT
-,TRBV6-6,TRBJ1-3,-,CASSYSQGKENTIYF,TGTGCCAGCAGTTACTCTCAGGGTAAAGAGAACACCATATATTTT
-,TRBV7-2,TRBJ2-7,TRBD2,CASTPLVAGGPGYF,TGTGCCAGCACCCCCCTCGTAGCGGGAGGTCCGGGGTACTTC
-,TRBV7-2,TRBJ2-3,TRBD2,CASSLALAEADTQYF,TGTGCCAGCAGCTTAGCACTAGCGGAAGCTGATACGCAGTATTTT
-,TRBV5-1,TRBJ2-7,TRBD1,CASSPGQGAVGYEQYF,TGCGCCAGCAGCCCGGGACAGGGGGCCGTCGGTTACGAGCAGTACTTC
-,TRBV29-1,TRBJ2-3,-,CSVSGPITDTQYF,TGCAGCGTTAGCGGGCCTATCACAGATACGCAGTATTTT
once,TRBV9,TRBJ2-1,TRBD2,CASSVSLAGVTNEQFF,TGTGCCAGCAGCGTATCCCTGGCGGGAGTAACTAATGAGCAGTTCTTC
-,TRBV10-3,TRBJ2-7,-,CAISGAKGALGQASPYEQYF,TGTGCCATCAGTGGAGCGAAGGGAGCGCTCGGCCAAGCTTCTCCATACGAGCAGTACTTC
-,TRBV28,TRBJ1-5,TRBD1,CATTDRGLQPQHF,TGTGCCACCACGGACAGGGGGCTTCAGCCCCAGCATTTT
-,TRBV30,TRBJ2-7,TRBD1,CAASGTGDYEQYF,TGTGCGGCTAGTGGGACAGGGGACTACGAGCAGTACTTC
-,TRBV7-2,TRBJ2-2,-,CASSSYSNTGELFF,TGTGCCAGCAGCTCTTACTCGAACACCGGGGAGCTGTTTTTT
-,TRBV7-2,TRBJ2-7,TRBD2,CASSLIAGGLYEQYF,TGTGCCAGCAGCCTAATAGCGGGAGGCCTCTACGAGCAGTACTTC
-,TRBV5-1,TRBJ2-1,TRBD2,CASSDSGTSGSYEQFF,TGCGCCAGCAGCGATTCCGGGACTAGCGGGAGCTATGAGCAGTTCTTC
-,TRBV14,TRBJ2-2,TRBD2,CARGGLAESNTGELFF,TGTGCCAGAGGGGGACTAGCGGAGTCGAACACCGGGGAGCTGTTTTTT
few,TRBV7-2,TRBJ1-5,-,CASSSDQGYNQPQHF,TGTGCCAGCAGCTCGGACCAGGGGTACAATCAGCCCCAGCATTTT
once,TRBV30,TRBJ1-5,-,CAWSQGGGNQPQHF,TGTGCCTGGTCCCAAGGGGGAGGCAATCAGCCCCAGCATTTT
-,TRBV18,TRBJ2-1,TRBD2,CASSPLGTSDYSYNEQFF,TGTGCCAGCTCACCGCTAGGGACTAGCGACTACTCCTACAATGAGCAGTTCTTC
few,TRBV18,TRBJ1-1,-,CASSPTTGNTEAFF,TGTGCCAGCTCACCAACTACGGGGAACACTGAAGCTTTCTTT
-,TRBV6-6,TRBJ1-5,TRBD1,CASRRTGGNQPQHF,TGTGCCAGCAGACGCACAGGGGGTAATCAGCCCCAGCATTTT
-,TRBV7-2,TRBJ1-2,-,CASSSKLYGYTF,TGTGCCAGCAGCTCCAAACTTTATGGCTACACCTTC
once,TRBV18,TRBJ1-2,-,CASSPRIEASSYTF,TGTGCCAGCTCACCAAGGATAGAGGCAAGCAGCTACACCTTC
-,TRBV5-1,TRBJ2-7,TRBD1,CASSRESDRGLYEQYF,TGCGCCAGCAGCCGAGAATCGGACAGGGGGTTGTACGAGCAGTACTTC
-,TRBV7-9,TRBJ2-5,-,CATRPQETQYF,TGTGCCACTAGGCCCCAAGAGACCCAGTACTTC
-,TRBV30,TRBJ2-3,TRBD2,CAWSVTGGVTDTQYF,TGTGCCTGGAGTGTCACGGGAGGGGTGACAGATACGCAGTATTTT
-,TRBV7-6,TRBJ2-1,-,CASSLARTYEQFF,TGTGCCAGCAGCTTAGCTAGGACTTATGAGCAGTTCTTC
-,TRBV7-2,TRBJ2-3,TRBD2,CASSPIAGGFSTDTQYF,TGTGCCAGCAGCCCCATAGCGGGAGGCTTCAGCACAGATACGCAGTATTTT
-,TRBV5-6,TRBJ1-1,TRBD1,CASSLLDRAEAFF,TGTGCCAGCAGCTTGTTGGACAGGGCAGAAGCTTTCTTT
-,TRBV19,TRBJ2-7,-,CASSTSGAPRDSEQYF,TGTGCCAGTAGTACATCAGGGGCCCCCCGGGATAGCGAGCAGTACTTC
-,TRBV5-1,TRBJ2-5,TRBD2,CASSFGLAGGPVETQYF,TGCGCCAGCAGCTTTGGACTAGCGGGAGGGCCGGTGGAGACCCAGTACTTC
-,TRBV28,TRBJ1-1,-,CASSLTPGLGEAFF,TGTGCCAGCAGCCTTACCCCGGGACTAGGTGAAGCTTTCTTT